A single sample is the source of the 18 T cell receptor beta chains below, sequenced in a study of T cell responses to AZD1222 COVID-19 vaccine. Profiling relied on immunoSEQ multiplex PCR, and the TCRdb table lists in-frame clones only, not all of them. In the table there are about 110,000 clones, over 85% of which are singletons. This material consisted of peripheral blood, taken on day 0 of MenACWY control vaccination. The receptors originated from an adult in good health.

This clone was observed a few times. V is TRBV23-1 and J is TRBJ2-1, with TRBD2 matching over 14 bases. TRBV23-1 falls under the ORF class, with uncertain function. With V trimmed by 7 bases and J by 0 bases, 8 bases remained unmatched. The CDR3 loop spans 18 amino acids. The DNA for the CDR3 is TGCGCCAGCACCTCCGGGACTAGCGGGGGAAGCTCCTACAATGAGCAGTTCTTC. This gives the protein CASTSGTSGGSSYNEQFF.

This rearrangement joins TRBV4-1 to TRBJ1-4; a weak D match, TRBD1 (6 bases). This CDR3 is 16 amino acids long. Deletions cut 0 bases from V and 12 bases from J, with 20 bases between. Germline values: CDR1 MGHRA, CDR2 YSYEKL. In DNA form, the CDR3 reads TGCGCCAGCAGCCAAGATACCGGACAGTATCTGGTGCAACTGTTTTTT. It translates to CASSQDTGQYLVQLFF.

CDR3 nucleotide sequence: TGTGCCAGCAACGGAAGGGACGGAACTAATGAAAAACTGTTTTTT. The encoded protein is CASNGRDGTNEKLFF. The chain joins TRBV7-8 to TRBJ1-4, with D maybe TRBD1 (5 bases). This CDR3 has 15 amino acids. Trimming stripped 7 bases from V and 1 base from J, with 13 bases between. CDR1 SGHVS and CDR2 FQNEAQ come from the germline V gene.

CDR3 loop: CASSLGLHGTGELFF. Here the CDR3 DNA reads TGTGCCAGCAGCCTGGGATTGCATGGCACCGGGGAGCTGTTTTTT. The chain has TRBV7-2 and TRBJ2-2; D unclear. Looked up from germline, CDR1 is SGHTA and CDR2 is FQGNSA. CDR3 length equals 15 residues. The V gene lost 5 bases and the J gene lost 4 bases, with 14 bases spanning the gap.

The V call is TRBV18, the J call TRBJ1-3, with D maybe TRBD1 (5 bases). CDR3 length: 16 amino acids. The germline V and J ends were trimmed by 1 base and 0 bases, with 10 bases remaining between them. Germline CDR1 is KGHSH and CDR2 is LQKENI. CDR3 in DNA: TGTGCCAGCTCACCACGGGACGGCTTCTCTGGAAACACCATATATTTT. Translating it yields CASSPRDGFSGNTIYF.

This chain joins TRBV7-2 and TRBJ2-5, with D unresolved. Trimming pared 5 bases from V and 4 bases from J, leaving 5 bases between. Germline CDR1 reads SGHTA; CDR2 reads FQGNSA. CDR3 size: 11 residues. The CDR3 bases are TGTGCCAGCAGCATCGGAGAGACCCAGTACTTC. Its translation: CASSIGETQYF.

The chain couples TRBV11-3 to TRBJ2-7, with TRBD1 matching 9 bases. Germline CDR1 is SGHNT and CDR2 is YENEEA. Unmatched junction bases numbered 4, after V lost 4 bases and J lost 6 bases. The CDR3 runs to 13 residues. CDR3 protein: CASSSGTGTEQYF. DNA of the CDR3: TGTGCCAGCAGCTCCGGGACAGGGACCGAGCAGTACTTC.

The chain is built from TRBV10-3 and TRBJ1-1; D ambiguous. The CDR3 consists of 16 residues. The germline V gene has CDR1 ENHRY and CDR2 SYGVKD. Trimming pared 0 bases from V and 0 bases from J, leaving 11 bases between. The CDR3 protein is CAISESWPRVNTEAFF. The CDR3 nucleotides read TGTGCCATCAGTGAGTCCTGGCCCAGAGTGAACACTGAAGCTTTCTTT.

V and J are TRBV6-5 and TRBJ1-2; D is unclear. The ends were cut back, 2 bases at V and 5 bases at J, with 9 bases in the middle. Germline assignment: CDR1 MNHEY and CDR2 SVGAGI. The CDR3 has 13 residues. The CDR3 loop reads CASSYDGIYGYTF. The CDR3 DNA is TGTGCCAGCAGTTACGACGGGATTTATGGCTACACCTTC.

The gene calls are TRBV11-1 and TRBJ1-1; TRBD1 matches at 7 bases. Trimming at V came to 3 bases and at J to 3 bases, leaving 7 bases not matched to a gene. CDR3 length: 15 amino acids. Germline V gene sequence: CDR1 SGHAT, CDR2 FQDESV (reference sequence). CDR3 protein: CASSFGGGGYTEAFF. CDR3 bases: TGTGCCAGCAGCTTCGGAGGGGGCGGGTACACTGAAGCTTTCTTT.

V usage is TRBV2 and J usage is TRBJ1-4; 9 bases align to TRBD1. From germline, CDR1 is SNHLY and CDR2 FYNNEI. The V gene end was trimmed by 11 bases and the J gene end by 6 bases; junction bases not matched to a gene: 4. The CDR3 totals 12 residues. CDR3 in DNA: TGTGCCCACCGGGACAGGGATGAAAAACTGTTTTTT. It specifies CAHRDRDEKLFF.

This rearrangement joins TRBV25-1 to TRBJ2-3; 7 nucleotides agree with TRBD1. V trimming: 5 bases; J trimming: 4 bases; junction bases outside the gene matches: 0. Germline V gene sequence: CDR1 MGHDK, CDR2 SYGVNS. The CDR3 has 12 residues. CDR3 sequence: CASSTGADTQYF. The CDR3, as DNA: TGTGCCAGCAGTACAGGGGCAGATACGCAGTATTTT.

The chain joins TRBV3-1 (or the pseudogene TRBV3-2) to TRBJ1-5; maybe TRBD1 (6 bases). The CDR3 covers 15 residues. Germline V gene lookup returns CDR1 LGHDT and CDR2 YNNKEL (reference sequence). V was pared by 1 base and J by 0 bases, with 7 bases between. The CDR3 spells CASSQGTVSNQPQHF. The CDR3, as DNA: TGTGCCAGCAGCCAAGGGACAGTTAGCAATCAGCCCCAGCATTTT.

The rearrangement uses TRBV7-2 and TRBJ2-5, with a possible D match to TRBD2 (5 bases). The CDR3 totals 15 residues. Trimming removed 5 bases from V and 0 bases from J, with 13 bases in between. Germline V lookup: CDR1 SGHTA, CDR2 FQGNSA. The chain's CDR3 is CASSQDSWYQETQYF. DNA for the CDR3: TGTGCCAGCAGCCAGGACTCTTGGTACCAAGAGACCCAGTACTTC.

The chain is built from TRBV5-4 and TRBJ2-5; 7 bases align to TRBD2. The trim removed 4 bases at V and 2 bases at J, leaving 11 bases unmatched. CDR3 length: 16 amino acids. The germline CDR1 and CDR2 sequences are SGHNT and YYREEE (reference sequence). The CDR3 protein is CASSRRGAGRQETQYF. In DNA, the CDR3 is TGTGCCAGCAGCCGACGGGGAGCGGGGAGGCAAGAGACCCAGTACTTC.

This chain connects TRBV5-6 to TRBJ1-1; D is unresolved. V shed 1 base and J shed 7 bases, with 8 bases lying between them. From germline, CDR1 is SGHDT and CDR2 YYEEEE. This CDR3 comprises 12 residues. CDR3 in DNA: TGTGCCAGCAGCTTGAACAGAGATGAAGCTTTCTTT. It translates to CASSLNRDEAFF. Together with reference TRBV5-6 and TRBJ1-1, the CDR3 gives the full variable domain: DAGVTQSPTHLIKTRGQQVTLRCSPKSGHDTVSWYQQALGQGPQFIFQYYEEEERQRGNFPDRFSGHQFPNYSSELNVNALLLGDSALYLCASSLNRDEAFFGQGTRLTVV.

The genes are TRBV6-5 and TRBJ1-5; D not resolved. V lost 6 bases and J lost 7, with 13 bases in between. The CDR3 runs to 13 residues. The V gene's germline CDR1 is MNHEY and CDR2 SVGAGI. The CDR3 reads CASRVEGYQPQHF. The DNA for the CDR3 is TGTGCCAGCAGGGTTGAGGGTTACCAGCCCCAGCATTTT.

V is TRBV6-6 and J is TRBJ2-2; possibly TRBD2 for D (6 bases). V was trimmed by 7 bases and J by 3 bases, leaving 12 bases between them. Germline CDR1 is MNHNY and CDR2 is SVGAGI (reference sequence). The CDR3 loop spans 14 amino acids. CDR3 sequence (DNA): TGTGCCAGCAAATCGGGGGTCTACACCGGGGAGCTGTTTTTT. Protein: CASKSGVYTGELFF.